This T cell receptor beta chain originates from a study of cytomegalovirus exposure and HLA in healthy donors. Whole-study findings and limits: Reportedly, cytomegalovirus status was diagnosed with high sensitivity and specificity. In terms of immune exposure information, only CMV serostatus was available. Most TCR beta V segments were productive about 87% or about 30% of the time in an earlier analysis.

The CDR3 length is 14 residues. The ends lost 4 bases at V and 12 bases at J; junction bases unmatched: 17. Looked up from germline, CDR1 is GTSNPN and CDR2 is SVGIG (reference sequence). Concerning this clone itself: As yet, its antigen is unknown.

PCR primers comprised 60 Vbeta and 13 Jbeta primers. TCRdb's table, derived via immunoSEQ multiplex PCR, lists solely in-frame clones and lacks some. Among about 200,000 clones listed, about 80% were seen once. Those who donated were healthy bone marrow donors. The genes are TRBV30 and TRBJ2-7, with 8 nucleotides matching TRBD2. The clonotype was recovered from a woman aged 25-40 years in good health and CMV-seronegative. The sample taken for sequencing was PBMCs. The CDR3 DNA reads TGTGCCTGGACCTCCGTCGGCCTAGCGGGCGAGGTGTACTTC. Residues: CAWTSVGLAGEVYF.